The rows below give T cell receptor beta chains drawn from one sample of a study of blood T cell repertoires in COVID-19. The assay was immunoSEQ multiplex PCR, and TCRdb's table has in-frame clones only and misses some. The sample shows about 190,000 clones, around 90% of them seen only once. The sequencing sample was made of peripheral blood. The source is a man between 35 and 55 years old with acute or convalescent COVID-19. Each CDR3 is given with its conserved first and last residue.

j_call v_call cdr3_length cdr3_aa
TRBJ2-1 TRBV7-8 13 CASSLAKSNEQFF
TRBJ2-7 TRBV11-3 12 CASSYLSGEQYF
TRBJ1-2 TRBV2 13 CASTSYGRDGYTF
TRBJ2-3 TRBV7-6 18 CASSSGGGGGHSTDTQYF
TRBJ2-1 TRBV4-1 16 CASSQDIWDNYNEQFF
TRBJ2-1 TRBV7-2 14 CASSFSRTYNEQFF
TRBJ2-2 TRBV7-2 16 CASSYRLVTNTGELFF
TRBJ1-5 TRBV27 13 CASSFSDYQPQHF
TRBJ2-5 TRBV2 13 CATKGGQGETQYF
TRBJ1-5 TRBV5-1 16 CASSLGVAGNNQPQHF
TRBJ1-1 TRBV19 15 CASSIQGNMNTEAFF
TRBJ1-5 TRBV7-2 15 CASSPTGTGVEPQHF
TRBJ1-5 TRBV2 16 CASSADRGVGNQPQHF
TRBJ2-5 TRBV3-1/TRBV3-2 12 CASSQRGETQYF
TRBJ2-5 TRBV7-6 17 CASSTPTSGGAHETQYF
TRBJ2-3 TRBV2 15 CASSRSGGVGDTQYF
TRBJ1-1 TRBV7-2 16 CASSLNPRGQGAEAFF
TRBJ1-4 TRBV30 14 CAWSAGRGNEKLFF
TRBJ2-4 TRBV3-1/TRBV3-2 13 CASSQAAGNIQYF
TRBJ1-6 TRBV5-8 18 CASSFGFPGSSYNSPLHF
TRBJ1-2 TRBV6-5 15 CASSNFDRGNYGYTF
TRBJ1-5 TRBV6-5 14 CASRGVGSNQPQHF
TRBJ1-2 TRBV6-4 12 CASSEEGYGYTF
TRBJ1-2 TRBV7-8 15 CASSLMVSVKNGYTF
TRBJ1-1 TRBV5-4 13 CASSTDSSLLAFF
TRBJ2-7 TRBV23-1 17 CASRRTGGAEARGEQYF
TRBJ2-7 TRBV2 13 CASTQGAFGEQYF
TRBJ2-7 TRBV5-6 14 CASRQAGGVGEQYF
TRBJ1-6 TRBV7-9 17 CASSLRARGNYNSPLHF
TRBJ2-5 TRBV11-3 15 CASSLGGGPEETQYF
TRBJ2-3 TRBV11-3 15 CASSSRGGNGDTQYF
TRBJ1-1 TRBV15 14 CATSGRGAFTEAFF
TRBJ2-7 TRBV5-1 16 CASSLRQGATYEGQYF
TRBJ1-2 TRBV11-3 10 CACLYGGYTF
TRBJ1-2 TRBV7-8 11 CASSLSEYHYF
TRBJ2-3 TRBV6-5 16 CASSSTSGGARDTQYF
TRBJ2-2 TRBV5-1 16 CASSLAGTTNTGELFF
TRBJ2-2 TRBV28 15 CASSYPSPVLGELFF
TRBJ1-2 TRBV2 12 CATAESAYGYTF
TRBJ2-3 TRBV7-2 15 CASSPDRGLTDTQYF
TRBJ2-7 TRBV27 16 CASSLSRLRGQHEQYF
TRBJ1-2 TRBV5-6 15 CASSPNGRAGYGYTF